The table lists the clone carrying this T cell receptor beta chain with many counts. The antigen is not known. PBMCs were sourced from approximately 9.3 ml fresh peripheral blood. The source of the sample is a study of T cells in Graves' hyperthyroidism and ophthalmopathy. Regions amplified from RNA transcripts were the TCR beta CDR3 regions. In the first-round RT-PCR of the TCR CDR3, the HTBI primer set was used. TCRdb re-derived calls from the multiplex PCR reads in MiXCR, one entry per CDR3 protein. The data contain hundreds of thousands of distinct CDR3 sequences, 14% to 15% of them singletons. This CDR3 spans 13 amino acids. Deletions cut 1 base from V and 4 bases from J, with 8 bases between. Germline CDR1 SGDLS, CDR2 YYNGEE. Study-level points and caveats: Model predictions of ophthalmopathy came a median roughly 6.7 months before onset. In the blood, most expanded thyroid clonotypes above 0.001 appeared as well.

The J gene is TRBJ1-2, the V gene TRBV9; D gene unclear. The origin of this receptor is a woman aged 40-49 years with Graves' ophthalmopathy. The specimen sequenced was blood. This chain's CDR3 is CASSVSSTYGYTF. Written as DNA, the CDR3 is TGTGCCAGCAGCGTAAGCAGCACCTATGGCTACACCTTC. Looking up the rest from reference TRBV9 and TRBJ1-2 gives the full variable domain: DSGVTQTPKHLITATGQRVTLRCSPRSGDLSVYWYQQSLDQGLQFLIQYYNGEERAKGNILERFSAQQFPDLHSELNLSSLELGDSALYFCASSVSSTYGYTFGSGTRLTVV.